The clone carrying this TCR beta chain occurred once. Its antigen is currently unknown. Per the germline V gene, CDR1 is GTSNPN and CDR2 is SVGIG (reference sequence). Trimming took off 4 bases at V and 3 bases at J, with 3 bases between the two ends. This CDR3 comprises 11 residues. The data originate from a study of shared clonotypes between healthy human individuals. Genomic DNA (from each subset) was split evenly across several immunoSEQ plates. Repertoires were generated with immunoSEQ multiplex PCR, while TCRdb's copy carries only in-frame clones and drops some. The sample lists about 380,000 clones, 90% to 98% occurring once. Whole-study results and caveats: All-four-donor shared clonotypes had higher generation probabilities than non-shared clonotypes did.

The rearrangement links TRBV30 to TRBJ2-2; D gene unclear. The sequencing input was memory CD8+ T cells sorted from blood. Subset in this sample: CD45RO+ cells pooled with CCR7-negative TemRA cells. The clonotype comes from a man in his thirties or forties in good health. In nucleotides, the CDR3 is TGTGCCTGGACACACACCGGGGAGCTGTTTTTT. Protein sequence: CAWTHTGELFF.